The TCR beta chain under discussion was sequenced for a study of regulatory T cells in long-lasting Graves disease. According to the study, TCR beta libraries were built with iRepertoire HTBI primers and CDR3-region Arm-PCR. MiXCR was run by TCRdb on the multiplex PCR reads, yielding one entry per CDR3 protein. This table has over 650,000 distinct CDR3 sequences, about 32% appearing once. Time point of the sample: persistent/refractory GD, antithyroid drugs over 5 years with positive TRAb. PBMCs provided the RNA from which the TCR library was made. Diagnoses of Graves' disease were made by American Thyroid Association guidelines. Xi'an, China, was home to the endocrinology department that provided patients. This clonotype was seen at least ten times. The sequencing used peripheral blood mononuclear cells (PBMCs), collected when the disease was refractory, from a patient treated with antithyroid drugs. This clonotype originated in a female donor with Graves disease.

CDR3: CASSLGQGDEAFF. Here the CDR3 DNA reads TGTGCCAGCAGTCTAGGACAGGGGGATGAAGCTTTCTTT. The chain uses TRBV12-3 or TRBV12-4 and TRBJ1-1; 10 nucleotides align to TRBD1. The CDR3 is 13 residues long. The trim removed 5 bases at V and 7 bases at J, leaving 4 bases unmatched.